This record concerns one TCR beta chain sequence. With 4 bases removed from V and 6 bases from J, the gap between germline ends came to 14 bases. The CDR3 consists of 14 residues. Germline values: CDR1 SGHTA, CDR2 FQGNSA. This record belongs to a study of cytomegalovirus exposure and HLA in healthy donors. Assay: immunoSEQ multiplex PCR; the TCRdb copy retains only in-frame clones and omits some. The table lists 150,000 to 200,000 clones, 65% to 85% of them singletons, with about 3% in the top ten. The V call is TRBV7-2, the J call TRBJ2-3; weak D call: TRBD2 (6 bases). The source is a woman aged 18-29 years in good health and CMV-seropositive. The sample consisted of PBMCs. CDR3 nucleotides: TGTGCCAGCAGCTCCCGGGGAGGTCCGGATACGCAGTATTTT. It codes for CASSSRGGPDTQYF.